The 19 T cell receptor beta chains listed next were all sequenced from one sample in a study of blood T cell repertoires in COVID-19. The method was immunoSEQ multiplex PCR; TCRdb's version includes in-frame clones alone and lacks a portion of them. The table shows approximately 99,000 clones, with 88% occurring only once. Sample: peripheral blood. The receptor set was obtained from a man aged 50 to 60 with COVID-19, enrolled during active disease.

This clone has more than one count but fewer than ten. V gene TRBV27 combines with J gene TRBJ1-5, with TRBD1 matching over 7 bases. J was trimmed by 3 bases and V by 5 bases; bases with no gene match: 7. This CDR3 has 15 residues. The germline V gene encodes CDR1 MNHEY and CDR2 SMNVEV (reference sequence). CDR3 in amino acids: CASSPETGPNQPQHF. CDR3 DNA: TGTGCCAGCAGTCCGGAGACAGGGCCCAATCAGCCCCAGCATTTT.

The chain has TRBV7-3 and TRBJ1-1; possibly TRBD1 for D (5 bases). Germline values: CDR1 SGHTA, CDR2 FQGTGA. V was pared by 5 bases and J by 0 bases, with 16 bases between. The CDR3 is made up of 16 amino acids. CDR3 protein: CASSPGGGPMNTEAFF. CDR3 coding DNA: TGTGCCAGCAGCCCGGGGGGAGGCCCGATGAACACTGAAGCTTTCTTT.

CDR3 DNA: TGTGCCAGCAGCTTATTCGGTGGGGGGGACGAGCAGTACTTC. This gives the protein CASSLFGGGDEQYF. V usage is TRBV11-2 and J usage is TRBJ2-7; 7 bases align to TRBD2. The CDR3 has 14 residues. Germline V gene data show CDR1 as SGHAT and CDR2 as FQNNGV. V gave up 2 bases and J gave up 5 bases; unmatched junction bases: 6.

V and J are TRBV3-1 (or the pseudogene TRBV3-2) and TRBJ1-3; D ambiguous. Germline CDR1 reads LGHDT; CDR2 reads YNNKEL (reference sequence). This CDR3 is 16 amino acids long. The V and J ends lost 3 bases and 1 base respectively, with 13 bases between them. This chain's CDR3 is CASSHPPVESGNTIYF. CDR3 DNA sequence: TGTGCCAGCAGCCACCCCCCGGTCGAATCTGGAAACACCATATATTTT.

The chain's CDR3 is CASSKDRVNTGELFF. The CDR3 nucleotides read TGTGCCAGCAGCAAAGACAGGGTAAACACCGGGGAGCTGTTTTTT. V is TRBV7-2 and J is TRBJ2-2; 7 bases match TRBD1. The CDR3 contains 15 residues. Germline V gives CDR1 SGHTA, CDR2 FQGNSA. The junction had 5 bases not matched to a gene; V was cut back by 5 bases and J by 2 bases.

The rearrangement uses TRBV20-1 and TRBJ1-2; TRBD1 aligns across 8 bases. Per germline, CDR1 DFQATT and CDR2 SNEGSKA (reference sequence). CDR3 length equals 13 residues. V trimming: 3 bases; J trimming: 2 bases; junction bases outside the gene matches: 2. The chain's CDR3 is CSASRTGNYGYTF. The CDR3 region has the DNA TGCAGTGCTAGTCGGACAGGGAACTATGGCTACACCTTC.

This chain joins TRBV9 and TRBJ2-3; 11 positions match TRBD2. The CDR3 contains 15 residues. J gave up 2 bases and V 3 bases, and 2 bases lay outside the gene matches. Germline CDR1 and CDR2: SGDLS and YYNGEE. The CDR3 reads CASSASGGTTDTQYF. The CDR3 DNA is TGTGCCAGCAGCGCTAGCGGGGGGACCACAGATACGCAGTATTTT.

V is TRBV2 and J is TRBJ2-3, with D possibly being TRBD1 (5 bases). CDR1 is SNHLY and CDR2 is FYNNEI in the germline V gene. The CDR3 consists of 15 residues. V shed 3 bases and J shed 3 bases, with 13 bases lying between them. The CDR3 nucleotides read TGTGCCAGCAGTGATCCCAACCAGGGAACAGATACGCAGTATTTT. Protein: CASSDPNQGTDTQYF.

The V gene is TRBV7-9, the J gene TRBJ1-4; 8 bases are a match to TRBD1. There are 16 residues in the CDR3. Germline values: CDR1 SEHNR, CDR2 FQNEAQ (reference sequence). With V trimmed by 5 bases and J by 1 base, 6 bases remained unmatched. CDR3: CASSRPTGVTNEKLFF. In nucleotides, the CDR3 is TGTGCCAGCAGCCGGCCGACAGGGGTAACTAATGAAAAACTGTTTTTT.

This clone was seen a single time. The V and J genes are TRBV5-1 and TRBJ2-3, with 12 bases fitting TRBD2. Looked up from germline, CDR1 is SGHRS and CDR2 is YFSETQ. CDR3 length: 16 amino acids. Trimming at V came to 2 bases and at J to 4 bases, leaving 5 bases not matched to a gene. This CDR3 reads CASSFASGGAADTQYF. Written as DNA, the CDR3 is TGCGCCAGCAGCTTTGCTAGCGGGGGGGCAGCAGATACGCAGTATTTT.

The chain joins TRBV4-1 to TRBJ1-1; the D is unclear. CDR1 is MGHRA and CDR2 is YSYEKL in the germline V gene. Trimming pared 5 bases from V and 1 base from J, leaving 5 bases between. The length of the CDR3 is 12 residues. The CDR3 sequence is CASSNRNTEAFF. CDR3 in DNA: TGCGCCAGCAGCAACAGGAACACTGAAGCTTTCTTT.

The V call is TRBV7-9, the J call TRBJ2-7; 8 bases agree with TRBD1. Germline V gene sequence: CDR1 SEHNR, CDR2 FQNEAQ (reference sequence). Unmatched junction bases numbered 7, after V lost 4 bases and J lost 2 bases. This CDR3 has 15 residues. CDR3: CASSSQLTGAYEQYF. CDR3 coding DNA: TGTGCCAGCAGCTCCCAACTGACAGGGGCCTACGAGCAGTACTTC.

The chain combines TRBV9 with TRBJ1-2; 7 nucleotides line up with TRBD1. This CDR3 has 15 residues. V gave up 0 bases and J gave up 3 bases; unmatched junction bases: 5. Germline V gene data show CDR1 as SGDLS and CDR2 as YYNGEE. CDR3 amino acids: CASSVVSQGDYGYTF. The CDR3, as DNA: TGTGCCAGCAGCGTAGTATCGCAGGGGGACTATGGCTACACCTTC.

This clone appeared a few times. The rearrangement joins TRBV10-2 to TRBJ2-2; D unresolved. The CDR3 has 14 amino acids. CDR1 is WSHSY and CDR2 is SAAADI in the germline V gene. The CDR3 sequence: CKETDTKNTGELFF. The CDR3 bases are TGCAAAGAAACAGACACAAAAAACACCGGGGAGCTGTTTTTT.

This chain connects TRBV4-2 to TRBJ1-2; D remains unclear. Deletions cut 1 base from V and 3 bases from J, with 15 bases between. Germline lookup yields CDR1 LGHNA and CDR2 YNFKEQ. The CDR3 runs 16 residues. The CDR3 nucleotides read TGTGCCAGCAGCCAAGGATCGTGGAGGGATTACTATGGCTACACCTTC. Amino acids: CASSQGSWRDYYGYTF.

This rearrangement joins TRBV14 to TRBJ2-1; tentative D call: TRBD2 (6 bases). Looked up from germline, CDR1 is SGHDN and CDR2 is FVKESK. The CDR3 has 15 residues. V lost 4 bases and J lost 3, with 13 bases in between. The CDR3 region is CASSLTRRGYNEQFF. The DNA for the CDR3 is TGTGCCAGCAGCCTAACGAGGCGGGGCTACAATGAGCAGTTCTTC.

The chain has TRBV5-1 and TRBJ2-2; 10 bases are shared with TRBD1. Germline CDR1 and CDR2: SGHRS and YFSETQ. Unmatched junction bases numbered 11, after V lost 3 bases and J lost 6 bases. CDR3 length: 17 amino acids. The CDR3, as DNA: TGCGCCAGCAGCTCCGTCCCGGGACAGGGGCTGGCCGGGGAGCTGTTTTTT. It codes for CASSSVPGQGLAGELFF.

This chain uses TRBV19 with TRBJ1-3; no definite D call. Trimming took 6 bases from V and 4 from J, leaving 7 bases between them. The CDR3 consists of 12 residues. In germline, CDR1 is LNHDA, CDR2 SQIVND (reference sequence). The CDR3 DNA reads as TGTGCCAGTAGCATTCCCGGAAACACCATATATTTT. Residues: CASSIPGNTIYF.

The rearrangement uses TRBV14 and TRBJ2-1; 11 bases map to TRBD2. V was clipped by 4 bases and J by 4 bases; unmatched bases: 6. This CDR3 contains 16 residues. Germline V gene sequence: CDR1 SGHDN, CDR2 FVKESK. CDR3 DNA: TGTGCCAGCAGCCGAGAGGGACTAGCGGTTTACAATGAGCAGTTCTTC. Amino acids: CASSREGLAVYNEQFF.